These 27 T cell receptor beta chains share one sample of origin, sequenced in a study of T cell responses to AZD1222 COVID-19 vaccine. Sequencing was performed with immunoSEQ multiplex PCR; in TCRdb, only in-frame clones are kept and a portion is missing. Among about 200,000 clones, 85% to 95% were seen once, and the ten largest hold approximately 4%. The specimen comprised peripheral blood, sampled 28 days after the second dose of the MenACWY control vaccine. Every receptor here comes from an adult who received the MenACWY meningococcal vaccine as a control.

In DNA, the CDR3 is TGTGCCAGCAGCTTTGGACATCCCGGAGGAAATCAGCCCCAGCATTTT. This codes for CASSFGHPGGNQPQHF. The chain is built from TRBV7-8 and TRBJ1-5; a possible D gene is TRBD1 (5 bases). Deletions cut 3 bases from V and 4 bases from J, with 16 bases between. Germline CDR1 SGHVS, CDR2 FQNEAQ. The CDR3 has 16 residues.

The V and J genes are TRBV5-6 and TRBJ1-2; 8 bases fit TRBD1. CDR1 SGHDT and CDR2 YYEEEE come from the germline V gene. Trimming took 4 bases from V and 0 from J; bases not matched to a gene: 8. The CDR3 is made up of 16 amino acids. The CDR3 coding sequence is TGTGCCAGCAGCCTGCCGGGACAGGAGACTAACTATGGCTACACCTTC. The encoded protein is CASSLPGQETNYGYTF. The whole variable domain, filled in from reference TRBV5-6 and TRBJ1-2, reads DAGVTQSPTHLIKTRGQQVTLRCSPKSGHDTVSWYQQALGQGPQFIFQYYEEEERQRGNFPDRFSGHQFPNYSSELNVNALLLGDSALYLCASSLPGQETNYGYTFGSGTRLTVV.

The chain combines TRBV5-1 with TRBJ1-1; D not certain. The CDR3 has 16 amino acids. Germline-derived CDR1 and CDR2 are SGHRS and YFSETQ. V was shortened by 0 bases and J by 0 bases, with 12 bases between the two germline ends. CDR3 DNA sequence: TGCGCCAGCAGCTTGGTCGACACTTCTTTGAACACTGAAGCTTTCTTT. It encodes CASSLVDTSLNTEAFF.

CDR3 sequence reads: CASSRTRPMNTEAFF. The CDR3, as DNA: TGTGCCAGCAGTCGGACCAGGCCCATGAACACTGAAGCTTTCTTT. The V call is TRBV27, the J call TRBJ1-1, with D unresolved. CDR1 is MNHEY and CDR2 is SMNVEV in the germline V gene (reference sequence). CDR3 length: 15 amino acids. V lost 5 bases and J 0 bases, leaving 13 bases between the germline ends.

V and J are TRBV2 and TRBJ2-5; 7 bases agree with TRBD1. J was trimmed by 5 bases and V by 4 bases; bases with no gene match: 10. CDR1 and CDR2 (germline): SNHLY, FYNNEI. The CDR3 is 15 amino acids. The DNA of the CDR3 is TGTGCCAGCAGTGTAACACAGGGGACGGGGGAGACCCAGTACTTC. It codes for CASSVTQGTGETQYF.

Here the CDR3 reads CASSFGLGGTGELFF. In DNA, the CDR3 is TGTGCCAGCAGCTTCGGACTAGGAGGCACCGGGGAGCTGTTTTTT. This chain joins TRBV7-9 and TRBJ2-2, with 7 nucleotides matching TRBD2. The CDR3 has 15 residues. V lost 3 bases, J lost 4 bases, and 5 bases stayed unmatched. Germline V gene data show CDR1 as SEHNR and CDR2 as FQNEAQ (reference sequence).

This chain uses TRBV19 with TRBJ1-3; D is possibly TRBD1 (5 bases). This CDR3 is built from 14 residues. CDR1 is LNHDA, CDR2 SQIVND, per germline (reference sequence). The ends were cut back, 7 bases at V and 0 bases at J, with 10 bases in the middle. CDR3 coding DNA: TGTGCCAGTACCCAGGGATCCTCTGGAAACACCATATATTTT. As protein: CASTQGSSGNTIYF.

The chain carries TRBV6-1 and TRBJ1-5; 8 nucleotides match TRBD1. Trimming took 2 bases from V and 7 from J; bases not matched to a gene: 4. Germline V gives CDR1 MNHNS, CDR2 SASEGT. This CDR3 contains 14 residues. The CDR3 region is CASSEQGAGQPQHF. Here the CDR3 DNA reads TGTGCCAGCAGTGAACAGGGGGCGGGCCAGCCCCAGCATTTT.

The chain recombines TRBV28 with TRBJ2-7; D might be TRBD1 (5 bases). Trimming stripped 7 bases from V and 1 base from J, with 8 bases between. This CDR3 region has 12 residues. The germline V gene encodes CDR1 MDHEN and CDR2 SYDVKM. The CDR3 coding sequence is TGTGCCAGCACCCGACAGTCCTACGAGCAGTACTTC. Translating gives CASTRQSYEQYF.

The CDR3 loop reads CASSALDEQYF. CDR3 in DNA: TGTGCCAGCAGTGCCCTGGACGAGCAGTACTTC. The chain joins TRBV6-6 to TRBJ2-7; D uncertain. Germline CDR1 and CDR2: MNHNY and SVGAGI (reference sequence). The CDR3 has 11 residues. V was cut by 5 bases and J by 5 bases, with 7 bases left in between.

V is TRBV5-1 and J is TRBJ2-1, with 8 bases fitting TRBD2. The CDR3 has 17 amino acids. Germline V gives CDR1 SGHRS, CDR2 YFSETQ. The J segment lost 3 bases and the V segment lost 1 base, leaving 9 bases of the junction unmatched. This CDR3 is CASSLTLSGKFYNEQFF. CDR3 coding DNA: TGCGCCAGCAGCTTGACCCTTAGCGGGAAATTCTACAATGAGCAGTTCTTC.

The genes are TRBV10-3 and TRBJ1-6; no clear D gene. The CDR3 runs to 14 residues. The V gene's germline CDR1 is ENHRY and CDR2 SYGVKD. The V gene lost 3 bases and the J gene lost 6 bases, with 9 bases spanning the gap. CDR3 region: CAISEGRSNSPLHF. The CDR3 bases are TGTGCCATCAGTGAAGGCAGATCTAATTCACCCCTCCACTTT.

The chain employs TRBV19 and TRBJ2-1; perhaps D is TRBD1 or TRBD2 (5 bases each). The CDR3 extends over 15 amino acids. The germline CDR1 and CDR2 sequences are LNHDA and SQIVND (reference sequence). V lost 3 bases to trimming and J lost 8 bases, with 17 bases between them. The CDR3 DNA reads as TGTGCCAGTAGTATGGGGGAATCGGGGTTGGATGAGCAGTTCTTC. It is translated as CASSMGESGLDEQFF.

This chain uses TRBV5-1 with TRBJ2-3, with TRBD2 matching over 10 bases. Germline V gene sequence: CDR1 SGHRS, CDR2 YFSETQ. There are 15 residues in the CDR3. Losses at the gene ends were 2 bases for V and 4 bases for J; bases not matched to a gene: 4. The CDR3: CASSFSGRSADTQYF. In DNA, the CDR3 is TGCGCCAGCAGCTTTAGCGGGAGGAGCGCAGATACGCAGTATTTT.

The chain couples TRBV6-5 to TRBJ1-2; D not resolved. Deletions cut 5 bases from V and 7 bases from J, with 14 bases between. The CDR3 is 13 amino acids. The germline V gene has CDR1 MNHEY and CDR2 SVGAGI. The CDR3 region is CASSTDGRGGYTF. The DNA for the CDR3 is TGTGCCAGCAGTACGGACGGCCGCGGTGGCTACACCTTC.

V and J are TRBV5-1 and TRBJ2-3; 8 nucleotides align to TRBD2. CDR1 and CDR2 (germline): SGHRS, YFSETQ. This CDR3 contains 13 residues. V lost 3 bases to trimming and J lost 12 bases; unmatched junction nucleotides: 9. CDR3 DNA sequence: TGCGCCAGCAGCTGGGGGGGAAGCGGGAGCCAGTATTTT. It encodes CASSWGGSGSQYF.

The rearrangement uses TRBV28 and TRBJ2-1; 7 positions agree with TRBD1. The CDR3 has 17 amino acids. Germline CDR1 reads MDHEN; CDR2 reads SYDVKM. The junction had 12 bases not matched to a gene; V was cut back by 5 bases and J by 2 bases. The CDR3 here is CASSPQGPSQTYNEQFF. The CDR3 coding sequence is TGTGCCAGCAGTCCACAGGGGCCTAGCCAAACCTACAATGAGCAGTTCTTC.

This sequence joins TRBV28 and TRBJ1-4, with a weak D call TRBD1 (6 bases). The V end lost 5 bases, the J end lost 3 bases, and 16 bases lay between the germline ends. Germline CDR1 MDHEN, CDR2 SYDVKM. This CDR3 spans 16 amino acids. The CDR3 bases are TGTGCCAGCAGTCTCTACACAGGGAGCCCTAATGAAAAACTGTTTTTT. Protein sequence: CASSLYTGSPNEKLFF. Full variable domain (missing parts from reference TRBV28 and TRBJ1-4): DVKVTQSSRYLVKRTGEKVFLECVQDMDHENMFWYRQDPGLGLRLIYFSYDVKMKEKGDIPEGYSVSREKKERFSLILESASTNQTSMYLCASSLYTGSPNEKLFFGSGTQLSVL.

The chain joins TRBV27 to TRBJ2-3, with 13 bases identical to TRBD2. CDR3 length equals 18 residues. Trimming cost V 1 base and J 2 bases; bases outside gene matches: 6. Per germline, CDR1 MNHEY and CDR2 SMNVEV (reference sequence). The CDR3 here is CASSLFPGLAGNTDTQYF. The CDR3 nucleotides are TGTGCCAGCAGTTTATTTCCGGGACTAGCGGGAAACACAGATACGCAGTATTTT.

This chain links TRBV12-3 or TRBV12-4 with TRBJ2-7; D ambiguous. The V and J ends lost 5 bases and 4 bases respectively, with 12 bases between them. The CDR3 loop spans 13 amino acids. CDR3 in amino acids: CASSHPADYEQYF. CDR3 coding DNA: TGTGCCAGCAGTCACCCGGCAGATTACGAGCAGTACTTC.

CDR3 coding DNA: TGTGCCAGCAGTTACGCTGTACAGGGGAGCACTGAAGCTTTCTTT. As protein: CASSYAVQGSTEAFF. The chain uses TRBV6-5 and TRBJ1-1; 7 bases map to TRBD1. Losses at the gene ends were 2 bases for V and 4 bases for J; bases not matched to a gene: 7. The CDR3 sequence is 15 residues long. Looked up from germline, CDR1 is MNHEY and CDR2 is SVGAGI.

V gene TRBV19 combines with J gene TRBJ1-1; 9 bases are a match to TRBD1. Germline-derived CDR1 and CDR2 are LNHDA and SQIVND (reference sequence). Trimming at V came to 7 bases and at J to 2 bases, leaving 11 bases not matched to a gene. The CDR3 totals 16 residues. Written as DNA, the CDR3 is TGTGCCAGTACCCTATCACTGGGACAGGGAAACACTGAAGCTTTCTTT. It codes for CASTLSLGQGNTEAFF.

The chain recombines TRBV6-6 with TRBJ1-2; possibly TRBD1 for D (5 bases). Germline V CDR1 and CDR2: MNHNY, SVGAGI (reference sequence). Trimming removed 8 bases at V and 7 bases at J, with 20 bases between. CDR3 length: 14 residues. In DNA form, the CDR3 reads TGTGCCAGCCGTCCTAGGGCAGGGTCTTCTGGCTACACCTTC. Its translation: CASRPRAGSSGYTF.

The rearrangement links TRBV7-8 to TRBJ2-1; D gene unclear. V lost 8 bases to trimming and J lost 0 bases, with 11 bases between them. The germline CDR1 and CDR2 sequences are SGHVS and FQNEAQ. The CDR3 extends over 14 amino acids. CDR3 sequence reads: CASRPASSYNEQFF. In DNA, the CDR3 is TGTGCCAGCCGGCCGGCGAGCTCCTACAATGAGCAGTTCTTC.

This CDR3 is CASSPALGVTEAFF. The CDR3 coding sequence is TGCGCCAGCAGCCCCGCACTGGGAGTGACTGAAGCTTTCTTT. This chain links TRBV5-1 with TRBJ1-1; the D is unclear. Germline CDR1 and CDR2: SGHRS and YFSETQ. V was cut by 4 bases and J by 5 bases, with 15 bases left in between. The CDR3 extends over 14 amino acids.

To note about this clone: The same CDR3 is also encoded by other DNA sequences in this sample. The genes are TRBV27 and TRBJ2-7; D may be TRBD1 (5 bases). The CDR3 extends over 15 amino acids. Per the germline V gene, CDR1 is MNHEY and CDR2 is SMNVEV (reference sequence). V lost 3 bases and J 0 bases, leaving 12 bases between the germline ends. CDR3 DNA: TGTGCCAGCAGTTTGGGGCAGGCAAGCTCCTACGAGCAGTACTTC. Translation: CASSLGQASSYEQYF.

The chain links TRBV12-5 to TRBJ1-1; the match to TRBD1 covers 7 bases. Germline values: CDR1 LGHNT, CDR2 FRNRAP. The CDR3 length is 15 residues. V trimming: 1 base; J trimming: 0 bases; junction bases outside the gene matches: 2. Here the CDR3 DNA reads TGTGCTAGTGGTTTGGCAGGGGGACTGAACACTGAAGCTTTCTTT. This translates into CASGLAGGLNTEAFF.